These 10 T cell receptor beta chains share one sample of origin, sequenced in a study of T cell repertoires in cytomegalovirus infection. TCRdb recomputed calls from the reads with MiXCR, one row per CDR3 protein. The sample has 150,000 to 200,000 distinct CDR3 sequences, about 15% seen once. The sample comprised PBMCs. Receptors were obtained from a human donor in good health (CMV status not recorded). Some clones in this sample may be carry-over from other donors' samples.

This clonotype came up many times. CDR3 loop: CASSLTGGNQPQHF. DNA of the CDR3: TGTGCCAGCAGTTTGACAGGGGGAAATCAGCCCCAGCATTTT. The V and J genes are TRBV7-2 and TRBJ1-5, with 9 bases aligning to TRBD1. The germline V gene has CDR1 SGHTA and CDR2 FQGNSA. This CDR3 is built from 14 residues. The V gene end was trimmed by 6 bases and the J gene end by 4 bases; junction bases not matched to a gene: 4.

The CDR3 loop is CASRLGGGTEAFF. The CDR3 DNA follows: TGTGCCAGCAGGTTGGGGGGCGGCACTGAAGCTTTCTTT. The chain has TRBV13 and TRBJ1-1; D might be TRBD1 (6 bases). The CDR3 totals 13 residues. V lost 6 bases to trimming and J lost 4 bases, with 12 bases between them. CDR1 and CDR2 from the germline V gene are PRHDT and FYEKMQ (reference sequence).

J is TRBJ1-5 and V is TRBV19; 8 bases fit TRBD1. Germline CDR1 LNHDA, CDR2 SQIVND (reference sequence). The ends lost 6 bases at V and 7 bases at J; junction bases unmatched: 11. This CDR3 comprises 15 residues. CDR3 amino acids: CASRRDRGREQPQHF. CDR3 nucleotide sequence: TGTGCCAGTAGACGAGACAGGGGCCGGGAACAGCCCCAGCATTTT.

This clonotype was seen only a few times. The rearrangement links TRBV29-1 to TRBJ2-1; the match to TRBD1 covers 12 bases. The V gene's germline CDR1 is SQVTM and CDR2 ANQGSEA. With 1 base clipped from V and 8 bases from J, the junction kept 6 bases outside the gene matches. The length of the CDR3 is 15 residues. CDR3 in amino acids: CSVEATGTGGDEQFF. CDR3 DNA sequence: TGCAGCGTTGAAGCCACCGGGACAGGGGGCGATGAGCAGTTCTTC.

This chain connects TRBV28 to TRBJ1-1; D remains ambiguous. Between the trimmed V and J ends, which lost 1 base and 5 bases, there was a span of 8 bases. CDR3 length equals 13 residues. Germline lookup yields CDR1 MDHEN and CDR2 SYDVKM. The DNA for the CDR3 is TGTGCCAGCAGTTTATTCAGTGGGACTGAAGCTTTCTTT. This encodes CASSLFSGTEAFF. Full variable domain (missing parts from reference TRBV28 and TRBJ1-1): DVKVTQSSRYLVKRTGEKVFLECVQDMDHENMFWYRQDPGLGLRLIYFSYDVKMKEKGDIPEGYSVSREKKERFSLILESASTNQTSMYLCASSLFSGTEAFFGQGTRLTVV.

A few counts support this clonotype. This chain connects TRBV19 to TRBJ2-3; D perhaps matches TRBD1 (5 bases). In germline, CDR1 is LNHDA, CDR2 SQIVND (reference sequence). Deletions cut 7 bases from V and 2 bases from J, with 13 bases between. There are 14 residues in the CDR3. CDR3 nucleotide sequence: TGTGCCAGTAAGGGGAACTATGACACAGATACGCAGTATTTT. Amino acid sequence: CASKGNYDTDTQYF.

The chain has TRBV15 and TRBJ1-2; no reliable D call. This CDR3 comprises 14 residues. The V gene's germline CDR1 is LNHNV and CDR2 YYDKDF (reference sequence). With 0 bases removed from V and 7 bases from J, the gap between germline ends came to 12 bases. The CDR3 region is CATSRDHGYGGYTF. The CDR3 DNA is TGTGCCACCAGCAGAGATCACGGGTACGGTGGCTACACCTTC. The full variable domain, in which reference TRBV15 and TRBJ1-2 provide the parts outside the CDR3, is DAMVIQNPRYQVTQFGKPVTLSCSQTLNHNVMYWYQQKSSQAPKLLFHYYDKDFNNEADTPDNFQSRRPNTSFCFLDIRSPGLGDTAMYLCATSRDHGYGGYTFGSGTRLTVV.

Only a few counts were recorded for this clonotype. The chain has TRBV20-1 and TRBJ2-3; 9 bases map to TRBD2. J was trimmed by 6 bases and V by 6 bases; bases with no gene match: 10. The CDR3 has 14 residues. CDR1 is DFQATT, CDR2 SNEGSKA, per germline (reference sequence). The CDR3: CSAEGTSLRDTQYF. The CDR3 DNA sequence: TGCAGTGCGGAAGGGACTAGCTTACGGGATACGCAGTATTTT.

The V and J genes are TRBV11-2 and TRBJ2-7; 8 positions match TRBD1. Germline loops: CDR1 SGHAT, CDR2 FQNNGV. After removal of 5 bases from V and 3 bases from J, the junction contained 15 bases not matched to a gene. This CDR3 is 17 amino acids long. CDR3 coding DNA: TGTGCCAGCAGCACAATGAGGACAGGGAAAGGGATCTACGAGCAGTACTTC. Translating it yields CASSTMRTGKGIYEQYF.

This clonotype came up many times. This chain links TRBV28 with TRBJ1-1; D uncertain. The CDR3 has 14 residues. With 3 bases removed from V and 1 base from J, the gap between germline ends came to 9 bases. Germline V CDR1 and CDR2: MDHEN, SYDVKM. This chain's CDR3 is CASSLLGPNTEAFF. As DNA, the CDR3 is TGTGCCAGCAGTTTGTTAGGGCCGAACACTGAAGCTTTCTTT.